This T cell receptor (beta chain) derives from a study of T-cell memory formation after mild COVID-19. General observations from the study: Clones contracting day 15 to 85 were balanced CD4/CD8; later expanders leaned CD4+. Proof of SARS-CoV-2 specificity was absent for the second-wave clones that crested on day 37. Pre-infection memory carried some responding clones, suggesting that cross-reactive memory joined.

This clonotype has just a few counts. The antigen is undetermined. TCRdb independently ran MiXCR on the 5' RACE reads; one entry per CDR3 protein. The table shows over 150,000 distinct CDR3 sequences, with about 18% occurring only once. The V gene's germline CDR1 is DFQATT and CDR2 SNEGSKA (reference sequence). The CDR3 is 15 residues long. J was trimmed by 0 bases and V by 5 bases; bases with no gene match: 9. The specimen was PBMCs or a T cell subset sorted from them (not recorded which). The chain is built from TRBV20-1 and TRBJ2-7; TRBD2 aligns across 8 bases. This clonotype was obtained from a man between 18 and 35 years old who had mild COVID-19 (a few samples of this study predate the infection). Cell type and time point are not known. For the CDR3, the DNA is TGCAGTGCTCGGTACTCGGGGGGGCTCTCCTACGAGCAGTACGTC. Residues: CSARYSGGLSYEQYV.